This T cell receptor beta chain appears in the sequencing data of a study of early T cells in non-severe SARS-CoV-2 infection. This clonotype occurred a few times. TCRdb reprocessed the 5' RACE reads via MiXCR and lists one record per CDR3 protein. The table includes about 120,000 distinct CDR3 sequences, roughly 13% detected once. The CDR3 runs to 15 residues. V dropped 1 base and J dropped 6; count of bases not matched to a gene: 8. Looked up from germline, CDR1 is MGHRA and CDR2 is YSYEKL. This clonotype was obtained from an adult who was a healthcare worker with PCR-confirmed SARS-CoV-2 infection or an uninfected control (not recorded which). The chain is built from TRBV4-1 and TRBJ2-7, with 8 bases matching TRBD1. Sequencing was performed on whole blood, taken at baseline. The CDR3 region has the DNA TGCGCCAGCAGCCAAGTTGGGCAGGGGGCGGTCGAGCAGTACTTC. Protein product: CASSQVGQGAVEQYF.